This T cell receptor beta chain was captured by sequencing in a study of early T cells in non-severe SARS-CoV-2 infection. Across the study: RNA in bulk from unsorted whole blood was sequenced, and chains were unpaired.

In the library, individual cDNA molecules carried attached unique molecular identifiers. TCRdb processed the 5' RACE reads anew with MiXCR; each CDR3 protein has one entry. The data hold about 27,000 distinct CDR3 sequences, with approximately 3.9% observed a single time. Broader study findings: Missing private and CD4 specificities, VDJdb matching favored anti-spike CD8 responses.

This CDR3 is 16 amino acids long. Trimming took off 4 bases at V and 0 bases at J, with 12 bases between the two ends. Germline CDR1 LNHDA, CDR2 SQIVND (reference sequence). This clonotype was seen at least ten times. Its antigen is unknown. Input material: whole blood. The receptor was isolated from an adult who was a healthcare worker with PCR-confirmed SARS-CoV-2 infection or an uninfected control (not recorded which). The chain uses TRBV19 and TRBJ2-2; D unclear. The CDR3 nucleotides are TGTGCCAGTAGTACCCAAGGGTACTCGAACACCGGGGAGCTGTTTTTT. This gives the protein CASSTQGYSNTGELFF.